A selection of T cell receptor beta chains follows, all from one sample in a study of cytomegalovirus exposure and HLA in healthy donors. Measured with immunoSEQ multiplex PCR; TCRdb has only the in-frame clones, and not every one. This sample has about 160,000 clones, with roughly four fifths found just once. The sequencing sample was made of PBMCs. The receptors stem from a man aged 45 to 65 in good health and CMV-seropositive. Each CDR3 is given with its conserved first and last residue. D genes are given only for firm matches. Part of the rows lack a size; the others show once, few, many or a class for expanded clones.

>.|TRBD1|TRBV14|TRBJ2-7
TGTGCCAGCAGCCTGGGACAGGAAGCCTACGAGCAGTACTTC
CASSLGQEAYEQYF
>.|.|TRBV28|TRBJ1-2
TGTGCCAGCAGTCCCGACAGTTATAACTATGGCTACACCTTC
CASSPDSYNYGYTF
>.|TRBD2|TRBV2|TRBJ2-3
TGTGCCAGTTTAGCGGGAGTCGCAGATACGCAGTATTTT
CASLAGVADTQYF
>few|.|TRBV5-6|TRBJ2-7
TGTGCCAGCAGCCGGGTGGACGAGCAGTACTTC
CASSRVDEQYF
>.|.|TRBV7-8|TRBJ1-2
TGTGCCAGCAGCTTAGCCCTAACCTTATCTAACTATGGCTACACCTTC
CASSLALTLSNYGYTF
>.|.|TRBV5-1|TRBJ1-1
TGCGCCAGCAGCCCAGAGGGTATGAACACTGAAGCTTTCTTT
CASSPEGMNTEAFF
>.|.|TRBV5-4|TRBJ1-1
TGTGCCAGCAGCTTGGACCAGGGTAACACTGAAGCTTTCTTT
CASSLDQGNTEAFF
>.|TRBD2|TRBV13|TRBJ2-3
TGTGCCAGCAGCTTTCTTCTAGCGGCCACAGATACGCAGTATTTT
CASSFLLAATDTQYF
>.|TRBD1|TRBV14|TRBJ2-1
TGTGCCAGCAGCCAAGCTAGCCGGGACAGGGGGCGCCGTAATGAGCAGTTCTTC
CASSQASRDRGRRNEQFF
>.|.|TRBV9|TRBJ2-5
TGTGCCAGCAGCCCCCGGGGCCAAGAGACCCAGTACTTC
CASSPRGQETQYF
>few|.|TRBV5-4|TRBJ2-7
TGTGCCAGCAGCTTTAAGAGCTCCTACGAGCAGTACTTC
CASSFKSSYEQYF
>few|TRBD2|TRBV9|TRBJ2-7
TGTGCCAGCAGCGGGGCTAGCGGGGCTTATATATGGTTC
CASSGASGAYIWF
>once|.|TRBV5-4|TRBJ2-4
TGTGCCAGCAGCACCTCGACAGTAAGCAAAAACATTCAGTACTTC
CASSTSTVSKNIQYF
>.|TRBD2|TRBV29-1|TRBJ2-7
TGCAGCGTAGTAGCGGGGCCATACGAGCAGTACTTC
CSVVAGPYEQYF
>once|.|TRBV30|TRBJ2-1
TGTGCCTACACGGGACTCTACAATGAGCAGTTCTTC
CAYTGLYNEQFF
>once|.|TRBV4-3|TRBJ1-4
TGCGCCAGCAGCCAAGCAGGAACGACAACTAATGAAAAACTGTTTTTT
CASSQAGTTTNEKLFF
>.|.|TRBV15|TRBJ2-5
TGTGCCACCAGCAGAGATCAGGGGCTCGGGGAGACCCAGTACTTC
CATSRDQGLGETQYF
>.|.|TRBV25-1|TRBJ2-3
TGTGCCAGCAGTGATGGACAGCGCACAGATACGCAGTATTTT
CASSDGQRTDTQYF
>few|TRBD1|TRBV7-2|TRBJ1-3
TGTGCCAGCAGCTTAACCGGGACAGCCTCTGGAAACACCATATATTTT
CASSLTGTASGNTIYF
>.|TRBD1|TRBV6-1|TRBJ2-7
TGTGCCAGCAGTGGGACAGGCTACTACGAGCAGTACTTC
CASSGTGYYEQYF
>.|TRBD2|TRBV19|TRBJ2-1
TGTGCCAGTAGTATATACGGAGCGGGAGGGTACAATGAGCAGTTCTTC
CASSIYGAGGYNEQFF
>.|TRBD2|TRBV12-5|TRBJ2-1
TGTGCTAGTGGTAATTTCGGGGCGCGACGGGAGGGCTTCTCCTACAATGAGCAGTTCTTC
CASGNFGARREGFSYNEQFF
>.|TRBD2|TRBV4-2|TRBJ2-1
TGTGCCAGCAGCCATACGGGACTAGCGGGGAGGGGGAGGAATGAGCAGTTCTTC
CASSHTGLAGRGRNEQFF
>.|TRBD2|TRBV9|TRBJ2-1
TGTGCCAGCAGCGTAGCTAGCGGGGAATCCTACAATGAGCAGTTCTTC
CASSVASGESYNEQFF
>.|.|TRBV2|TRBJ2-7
TGTGCCAGCAATTCCGGACATACGGCCCCAAACGAGCAGTACTTC
CASNSGHTAPNEQYF
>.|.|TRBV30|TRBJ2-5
TGTGCCTGGAGCCGAGGAGGGGGCGGCGAGACCCAGTACTTC
CAWSRGGGGETQYF
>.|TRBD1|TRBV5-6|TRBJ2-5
TGTGCCAGCAGCCGGGACAGACAAGAGACCCAGTACTTC
CASSRDRQETQYF
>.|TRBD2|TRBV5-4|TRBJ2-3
TGTGCCAGCAGCCCTGGCGGGAGAGATACGCAGTATTTT
CASSPGGRDTQYF
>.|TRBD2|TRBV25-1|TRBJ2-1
TGTGCCAGCAGCCCCAGACTAGCGGGGTACAATGAGCAGTTCTTC
CASSPRLAGYNEQFF
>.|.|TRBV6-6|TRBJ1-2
TGTGCCAGCAGCGACATTAAGTATGGCTACACCTTC
CASSDIKYGYTF
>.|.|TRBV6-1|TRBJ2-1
TGTGCCAGCAGTGACGGGAATGAGCAGTTCTTC
CASSDGNEQFF
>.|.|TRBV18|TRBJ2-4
TGTGCCAGCTCACCCGCAGGGACTTACCTAGCCAAAAACATTCAGTACTTC
CASSPAGTYLAKNIQYF
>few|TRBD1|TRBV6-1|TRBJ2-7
TGTGCCAGCATGGCACAGGGGTCTCGCTACGAGCAGTACTTC
CASMAQGSRYEQYF
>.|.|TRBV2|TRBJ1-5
TGTGCCAGCAGGTCGCAGGGTGGGCAGCCCCAGCATTTT
CASRSQGGQPQHF
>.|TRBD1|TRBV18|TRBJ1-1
TGTGCCAGCTCACCGACAGGGGACACTGAAGCTTTCTTT
CASSPTGDTEAFF
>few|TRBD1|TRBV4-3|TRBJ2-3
TGCGCCAGCAGCCTTAGAAGAGCAGGGGGCGCAGATACGCAGTATTTT
CASSLRRAGGADTQYF
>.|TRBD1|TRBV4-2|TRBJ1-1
TGTGCCAGCAGCGCTCGACAGGGCAAGGTGAACACTGAAGCTTTCTTT
CASSARQGKVNTEAFF
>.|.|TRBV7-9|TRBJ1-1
TGTGCCAGCAGCTTAGAAGGGGTGAGTGAAGCTTTCTTT
CASSLEGVSEAFF
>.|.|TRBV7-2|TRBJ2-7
TGTGCCAGCAGCTCGAGAGGGGGCGGGGTCTACGAGCAGTACTTC
CASSSRGGGVYEQYF
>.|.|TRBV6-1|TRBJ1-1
TGTGCCAGCAGCGTAGGACACTTCATGGCTGAAGCTTTCTTT
CASSVGHFMAEAFF
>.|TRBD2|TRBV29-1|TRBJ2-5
TGCAGCGTTGAGGGATCCCTAGCGGGAGGGGGGGAGACCCAGTACTTC
CSVEGSLAGGGETQYF
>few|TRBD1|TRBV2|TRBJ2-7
TGTGCCAGCAGCAAACAGGGGGACGAGCAGTACTTC
CASSKQGDEQYF
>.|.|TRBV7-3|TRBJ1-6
TGTGCCAGCAGCTTAGGCATCGGGAATTCACCCCTCCACTTT
CASSLGIGNSPLHF
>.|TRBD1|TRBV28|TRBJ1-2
TGTGCCAGCAGTTTGGAGACAGGGGGTACTAACTATGGCTACACCTTC
CASSLETGGTNYGYTF
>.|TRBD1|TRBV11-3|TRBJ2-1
TGTGCCAGCAGCTTATTACAGGACAGGCCGATGGTCTTC
CASSLLQDRPMVF
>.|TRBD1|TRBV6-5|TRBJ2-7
TGTGCCAGCAGTTATACAGCCGGGACAGGGGGGGACGAGCAGTACTTC
CASSYTAGTGGDEQYF
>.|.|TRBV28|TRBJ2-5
TGTGCCAGCGGGGGCACGGAGGACTTC
CASGGTEDF
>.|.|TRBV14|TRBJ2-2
TGTGCCAGCAGCCCTTGGACAGAGAACACCGGGGAGCTGTTTTTT
CASSPWTENTGELFF
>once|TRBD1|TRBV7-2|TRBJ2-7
TGTGCCAGCAGCCCAACACAGGGGTACTCCTACGAGCAGTACTTC
CASSPTQGYSYEQYF
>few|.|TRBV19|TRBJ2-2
TGTGCCAGTCGGGACCCTAGCGCCTCCACGAACACCGGGGAGCTGTTTTTT
CASRDPSASTNTGELFF
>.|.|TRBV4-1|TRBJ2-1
TGCGCCAGCAGCCAAGATCCGTTCGGTGAGCAGTTCTTC
CASSQDPFGEQFF
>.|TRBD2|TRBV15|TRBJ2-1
TGTGCCACCAGCAGACTAGCGGACTACAATGAGCAGTTCTTC
CATSRLADYNEQFF
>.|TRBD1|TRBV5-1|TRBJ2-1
TGCGCCAGCAGCTCCTCAGGGGGTGGCAATGAGCAGTTCTTC
CASSSSGGGNEQFF
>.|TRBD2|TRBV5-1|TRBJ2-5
TGCGCCAGCAGCAGGGGACTAGCGGGAGTAGAGACCCAGTACTTC
CASSRGLAGVETQYF
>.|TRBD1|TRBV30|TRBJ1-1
TGTGGGCAGGGGACAGGGTCGAACACTGAAGCTTTCTTT
CGQGTGSNTEAFF
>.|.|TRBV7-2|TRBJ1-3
TGTGCCAGCAGCTTAGGGACAGTCGGGAACACCATATATTTT
CASSLGTVGNTIYF
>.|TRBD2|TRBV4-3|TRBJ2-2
TGCGCCAGCAGCACCCGGACTAGCGGCACGAACACCGGGGAGCTGTTTTTT
CASSTRTSGTNTGELFF
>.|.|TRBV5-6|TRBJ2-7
TGTGCCAGCAGCTTGGCGGGGGTAGTGGTACAGGGGTGGCAGGTTGAGCAGTACTTC
CASSLAGVVVQGWQVEQYF
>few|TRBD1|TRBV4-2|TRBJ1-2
TGTGCCAGCAGCTCCAGGACAGGGCAAAATTATGGCTACACCTTC
CASSSRTGQNYGYTF